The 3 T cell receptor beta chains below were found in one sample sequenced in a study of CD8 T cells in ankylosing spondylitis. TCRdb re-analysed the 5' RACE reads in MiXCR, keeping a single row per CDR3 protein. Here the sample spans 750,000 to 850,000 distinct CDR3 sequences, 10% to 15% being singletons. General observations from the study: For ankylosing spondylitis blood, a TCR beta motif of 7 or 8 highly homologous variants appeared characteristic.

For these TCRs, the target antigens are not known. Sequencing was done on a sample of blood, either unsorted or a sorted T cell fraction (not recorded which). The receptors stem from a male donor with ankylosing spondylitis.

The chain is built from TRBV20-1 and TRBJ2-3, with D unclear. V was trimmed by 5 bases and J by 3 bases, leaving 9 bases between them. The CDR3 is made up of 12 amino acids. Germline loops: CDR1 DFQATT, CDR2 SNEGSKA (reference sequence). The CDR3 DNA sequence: TGCAGTGCTCCCGCTAGGACAGATACGCAGTATTTT. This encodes CSAPARTDTQYF.

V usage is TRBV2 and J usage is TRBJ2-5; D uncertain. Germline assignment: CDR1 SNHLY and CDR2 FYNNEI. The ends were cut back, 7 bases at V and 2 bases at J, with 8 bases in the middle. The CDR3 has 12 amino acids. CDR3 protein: CASNFVQETQYF. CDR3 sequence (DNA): TGTGCCAGCAACTTCGTACAAGAGACCCAGTACTTC.

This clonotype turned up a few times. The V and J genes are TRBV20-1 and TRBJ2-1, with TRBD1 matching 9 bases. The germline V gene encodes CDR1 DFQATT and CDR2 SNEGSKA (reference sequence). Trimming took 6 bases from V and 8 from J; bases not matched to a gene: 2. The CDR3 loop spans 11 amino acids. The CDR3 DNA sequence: TGCAGTGCCCGGACAGGGGATGAGCAGTTCTTC. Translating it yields CSARTGDEQFF.